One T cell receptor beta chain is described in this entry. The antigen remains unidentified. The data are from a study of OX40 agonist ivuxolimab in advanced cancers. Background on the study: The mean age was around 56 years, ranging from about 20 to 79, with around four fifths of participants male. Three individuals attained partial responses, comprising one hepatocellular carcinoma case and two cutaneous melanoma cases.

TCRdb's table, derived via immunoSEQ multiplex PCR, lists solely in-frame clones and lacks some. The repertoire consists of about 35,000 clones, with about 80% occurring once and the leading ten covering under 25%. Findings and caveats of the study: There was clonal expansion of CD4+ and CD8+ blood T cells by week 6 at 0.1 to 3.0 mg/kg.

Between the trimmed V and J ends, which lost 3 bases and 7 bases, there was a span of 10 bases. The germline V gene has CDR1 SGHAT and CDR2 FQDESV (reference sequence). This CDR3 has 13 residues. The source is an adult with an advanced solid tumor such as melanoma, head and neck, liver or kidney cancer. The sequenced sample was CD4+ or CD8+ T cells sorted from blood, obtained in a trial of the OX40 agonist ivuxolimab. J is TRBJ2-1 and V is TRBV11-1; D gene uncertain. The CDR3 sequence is CASSLISPNEQFF. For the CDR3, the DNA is TGTGCCAGCAGCTTGATTAGTCCAAATGAGCAGTTCTTC.